The 20 T cell receptor beta chains below come from one sample, sequenced in a study of early T cells in non-severe SARS-CoV-2 infection. MiXCR was run by TCRdb on the 5' RACE reads, yielding one entry per CDR3 protein. The table records 40,000 to 50,000 distinct CDR3 sequences, 5% to 6.5% of them present only once. The material sequenced was whole blood, taken at baseline. These receptors originate from an adult who was a healthcare worker with PCR-confirmed SARS-CoV-2 infection or an uninfected control (not recorded which).

This clonotype occurred many times. This chain links TRBV12-3 or TRBV12-4 with TRBJ2-2; D is ambiguous. The CDR3 has 11 residues. Trimming removed 7 bases at V and 5 bases at J, with 5 bases between. The CDR3 coding sequence is TGTGCCAGCATTAAGACCGGGGAGCTGTTTTTT. Translation gives CASIKTGELFF.

By share, this clonotype counts as medium-sized. The rearrangement joins TRBV20-1 to TRBJ2-4; TRBD1 or TRBD2 may be the D gene (6 bases each). CDR3 length: 16 residues. The germline V gene encodes CDR1 DFQATT and CDR2 SNEGSKA (reference sequence). V shed 2 bases and J shed 1 base, with 15 bases lying between them. CDR3: CSARRSGAEAKNIQYF. The CDR3 DNA reads TGCAGTGCTAGAAGGTCGGGGGCGGAGGCCAAAAACATTCAGTACTTC.

The sample holds many counts of this clonotype. The rearrangement links TRBV9 to TRBJ2-7, with D uncertain. The V end was cut by 0 bases, the J end by 5 bases, with 12 bases between. In germline, CDR1 is SGDLS, CDR2 YYNGEE. The CDR3 runs 14 residues. The CDR3 bases are TGTGCCAGCAGCGTAGTGCCGACAATTAACGAGCAGTACTTC. As protein: CASSVVPTINEQYF.

The V and J genes are TRBV18 and TRBJ1-6; D is ambiguous. The germline V and J ends were trimmed by 1 base and 9 bases, with 19 bases remaining between them. This CDR3 contains 17 residues. CDR1 is KGHSH, CDR2 LQKENI, per germline. CDR3 loop: CASSPLGPRFESSPLHF. In DNA, the CDR3 is TGTGCCAGCTCACCACTTGGCCCCCGGTTCGAGAGTTCACCCCTCCACTTT.

This clonotype has at least ten counts. The chain links TRBV7-9 to TRBJ1-6; D not resolved. Per the germline V gene, CDR1 is SEHNR and CDR2 is FQNEAQ (reference sequence). This CDR3 comprises 13 residues. The V and J ends lost 1 base and 10 bases respectively, with 8 bases between them. The CDR3 region has the DNA TGTGCCAGCAGCTTAGGATCCGAATCACCCCTCCACTTT. Protein: CASSLGSESPLHF. Complete variable domain (other parts from reference TRBV7-9 and TRBJ1-6): DTGVSQNPRHKITKRGQNVTFRCDPISEHNRLYWYRQTLGQGPEFLTYFQNEAQLEKSRLLSDRFSAERPKGSFSTLEIQRTEQGDSAMYLCASSLGSESPLHFGNGTRLTVT.

The chain is built from TRBV12-3 or TRBV12-4 and TRBJ1-3; D gene unclear. The ends were cut back, 3 bases at V and 0 bases at J, with 12 bases in the middle. This CDR3 is 16 amino acids long. CDR3: CASSFTPTYSGNTIYF. In nucleotides, the CDR3 is TGTGCCAGCAGTTTTACACCTACATACTCTGGAAACACCATATATTTT.

This clonotype was counted ten times or more. The rearrangement links TRBV6-1 to TRBJ1-4, with 9 bases aligning to TRBD1. This CDR3 is built from 16 residues. Trimming took 2 bases from V and 7 from J; bases not matched to a gene: 8. Germline CDR1 is MNHNS and CDR2 is SASEGT. The CDR3 DNA reads TGTGCCAGCAGTGAAATACAGGACAGGGGTGGTGAAAAACTGTTTTTT. Translation gives CASSEIQDRGGEKLFF.

This clonotype appeared many times. The rearrangement links TRBV27 to TRBJ1-1; the match to TRBD1 covers 8 bases. Germline V gives CDR1 MNHEY, CDR2 SMNVEV (reference sequence). The ends lost 6 bases at V and 4 bases at J; junction bases unmatched: 1. The CDR3 is 12 residues long. CDR3 residues: CASRTGATEAFF. CDR3 DNA sequence: TGTGCCAGCAGGACAGGGGCCACTGAAGCTTTCTTT.

This clonotype appeared a few times. The chain has TRBV15 and TRBJ2-6; D ambiguous. V lost 3 bases, J lost 1 base, and 7 bases lay in between. The CDR3 loop spans 15 amino acids. Germline lookup yields CDR1 LNHNV and CDR2 YYDKDF (reference sequence). CDR3 bases: TGTGCCACCAGCAGCCCGATTTCTGGGGCCAACGTCCTGACTTTC. This gives the protein CATSSPISGANVLTF.

This clonotype was counted at least ten times. The chain has TRBV6-2 or TRBV6-3 and TRBJ2-7; no definite D call. CDR3 size: 14 residues. Germline V lookup: CDR1 MNHEY, CDR2 SVGEGT. V lost 4 bases and J 2 bases, leaving 12 bases between the germline ends. The chain's CDR3 is CASSLERYPYEQYF. The CDR3 DNA is TGTGCCAGCAGTTTGGAACGGTACCCCTACGAGCAGTACTTC.

This clonotype was picked up many times. The V call is TRBV28, the J call TRBJ2-7; D gene unclear. The germline gives CDR1 MDHEN, CDR2 SYDVKM. The CDR3 contains 11 residues. V was pared by 5 bases and J by 6 bases, with 8 bases between. The chain's CDR3 is CASSRRAEQYF. DNA of the CDR3: TGTGCCAGCAGTCGCCGGGCCGAGCAGTACTTC.

This clonotype was seen repeatedly, ten times or more. This rearrangement joins TRBV7-9 to TRBJ1-3; 8 nucleotides line up with TRBD1. Germline V CDR1 and CDR2: SEHNR, FQNEAQ (reference sequence). The junction had 6 bases not matched to a gene; V was cut back by 5 bases and J by 0 bases. The CDR3 is 16 residues long. CDR3 region: CASSTGTGLSGNTIYF. The DNA of the CDR3 is TGTGCCAGCAGCACCGGGACAGGCCTCTCTGGAAACACCATATATTTT.

This clonotype was counted many times. This chain joins TRBV11-1 and TRBJ2-1; 11 nucleotides match TRBD2. The germline V gene encodes CDR1 SGHAT and CDR2 FQDESV (reference sequence). The V and J ends lost 5 bases and 1 base, in that order; junction bases with no gene match: 7. This CDR3 is 17 amino acids long. CDR3 in DNA: TGTGCCAGCAGCCATCTTGGGACTAGCGGTTCCTACAATGAGCAGTTCTTC. Translation: CASSHLGTSGSYNEQFF. The full variable domain, rest sourced from reference TRBV11-1 and TRBJ2-1, is EAEVAQSPRYKITEKSQAVAFWCDPISGHATLYWYRQILGQGPELLVQFQDESVVDDSQLPKDRFSAERLKGVDSTLKIQPAELGDSAMYLCASSHLGTSGSYNEQFFGPGTRLTVL.

This clonotype occurred many times. This chain uses TRBV7-2 with TRBJ2-7; D possibly corresponds to TRBD2 (6 bases). The germline CDR1 and CDR2 sequences are SGHTA and FQGNSA. The CDR3 spans 15 residues. Trimming took off 1 base at V and 0 bases at J, with 10 bases between the two ends. CDR3 sequence reads: CASSLEPSASYEQYF. As DNA, the CDR3 is TGTGCCAGCAGCTTAGAGCCTAGCGCCTCCTACGAGCAGTACTTC. The entire variable domain, with the rest obtained from reference TRBV7-2 and TRBJ2-7, is as follows: GAGVSQSPSNKVTEKGKDVELRCDPISGHTALYWYRQSLGQGLEFLIYFQGNSAPDKSGLPSDRFSAERTGGSVSTLTIQRTQQEDSAVYLCASSLEPSASYEQYFGPGTRLTVT.

There are many counts of this clonotype. The chain couples TRBV6-5 to TRBJ2-2; 9 bases are a match to TRBD1. Germline V lookup: CDR1 MNHEY, CDR2 SVGAGI. The CDR3 contains 14 residues. V was clipped by 7 bases and J by 5 bases; unmatched bases: 5. CDR3 region: CASTRTGETGELFF. Written as DNA, the CDR3 is TGTGCCAGCACAAGGACAGGGGAGACCGGGGAGCTGTTTTTT.

The chain uses TRBV7-2 and TRBJ2-5, with D tentatively TRBD1 (6 bases). This CDR3 comprises 15 residues. V dropped 4 bases and J dropped 1 base, with 13 bases sitting between them. The germline CDR1 and CDR2 sequences are SGHTA and FQGNSA. The chain's CDR3 is CASSSLGTFQETQYF. Written as DNA, the CDR3 is TGTGCCAGCAGCTCCCTGGGGACATTCCAAGAGACCCAGTACTTC.

This clonotype was seen ten or more times. The chain combines TRBV6-1 with TRBJ1-1; unclear D gene. Between the trimmed V and J ends, which lost 2 bases and 6 bases, there was a span of 13 bases. Germline CDR1 is MNHNS and CDR2 is SASEGT. The CDR3 is made up of 14 amino acids. CDR3 coding DNA: TGTGCCAGCAGTGAAATGAGCGCGACGGCTGAAGCTTTCTTT. This gives the protein CASSEMSATAEAFF.

This clonotype showed up many times. This rearrangement joins TRBV5-1 to TRBJ2-7, with D possibly TRBD1 on 7 matching bases. Germline V CDR1 and CDR2: SGHRS, YFSETQ. Trimming removed 1 base from V and 1 base from J, with 9 bases in between. The CDR3 covers 14 residues. The CDR3 loop is CASSLQGGSYEQYF. The CDR3 nucleotides are TGCGCCAGCAGCTTGCAGGGGGGATCCTACGAGCAGTACTTC. The whole variable domain, remainder taken from reference TRBV5-1 and TRBJ2-7, is KAGVTQTPRYLIKTRGQQVTLSCSPISGHRSVSWYQQTPGQGLQFLFEYFSETQRNKGNFPGRFSGRQFSNSRSEMNVSTLELGDSALYLCASSLQGGSYEQYFGPGTRLTVT.

This clonotype showed up just a few times. V is TRBV28 and J is TRBJ1-2; a possible D gene is TRBD1 (5 bases). The V end was cut by 5 bases, the J end by 6 bases, with 7 bases between. Germline CDR1 reads MDHEN; CDR2 reads SYDVKM. CDR3 length equals 11 residues. The CDR3 is CASSQDNGYTF. CDR3 DNA sequence: TGTGCCAGCAGTCAGGACAATGGCTACACCTTC.

In this sample, this clonotype turned up many times. This chain connects TRBV4-1 to TRBJ1-5; D call uncertain. Germline CDR1 and CDR2: MGHRA and YSYEKL. V dropped 0 bases and J dropped 6 bases, with 12 bases sitting between them. The CDR3 is 15 residues long. CDR3 in amino acids: CASSQEYGFPQPQHF. The CDR3 bases are TGCGCCAGCAGCCAAGAATATGGATTCCCTCAGCCCCAGCATTTT.